These 21 T cell receptor beta chains were sequenced from one sample in a study of T cells expressing NK-cell markers. TCRdb re-called the 5' RACE reads and catalogs CDR3 proteins one per entry, DNA excluded. In all, the sample yields 500,000 to 600,000 distinct CDR3 sequences. Sequencing used blood T cells: a sorted CD56 or NKG2C T cell subset, CD4+ or CD8+ T cells, or bulk PBMC T cells (not recorded which). The receptors shown here come from a man in his late teens or twenties in good health.

This chain connects TRBV5-8 to TRBJ2-1; the D call of TRBD2 rests on TCRdb alone, since no DNA is present to check it. This CDR3 comprises 17 residues. The V gene's germline CDR1 is SGHTS and CDR2 YDEGEE. CDR3 residues: CASSLGEWGGSGIGQFF. Full variable domain (missing parts from reference TRBV5-8 and TRBJ2-1): EAGVTQSPTHLIKTRGQQATLRCSPISGHTSVYWYQQALGLGLQFLLWYDEGEERNRGNFPPRFSGRQFPNYSSELNVNALELEDSALYLCASSLGEWGGSGIGQFFGPGTRLTVL.

J is TRBJ1-2 and V is TRBV20-1; TCRdb calls TRBD1, which cannot be checked without DNA. CDR1 is DFQATT, CDR2 SNEGSKA, per germline (reference sequence). The CDR3 is 13 residues long. This chain's CDR3 is CSARDRVGYGYTF.

This chain links TRBV6-5 with TRBJ2-4; TCRdb's D call, TRBD1, is unchecked because there is no DNA. The CDR3 loop spans 15 amino acids. Germline V lookup: CDR1 MNHEY, CDR2 SVGAGI. The CDR3 is CASSYGVQGLNIQYF.

The chain recombines TRBV19 with TRBJ2-7. Germline CDR1 and CDR2: LNHDA and SQIVND (reference sequence). CDR3 size: 14 residues. CDR3 amino acids: CASSMVGRHLEQYF.

This sequence joins TRBV28 and TRBJ2-7. The CDR3 covers 15 residues. Germline-derived CDR1 and CDR2 are MDHEN and SYDVKM. Here the CDR3 reads CASSLSASEMSEQYF.

The V and J genes are TRBV6-1 and TRBJ2-3; TCRdb names TRBD1, which stays unverified in the absence of DNA. Germline V gives CDR1 MNHNS, CDR2 SASEGT. This CDR3 spans 14 amino acids. The chain's CDR3 is CAGCMAGGTDTQYF.

V is TRBV12-3 or TRBV12-4 and J is TRBJ1-6; TCRdb selects TRBD1, and the lack of DNA leaves this call unchecked. This CDR3 region has 15 residues. CDR3 in amino acids: CASSTGPASGSPLHF.

The chain carries TRBV12-3 or TRBV12-4 and TRBJ1-1; as DNA is missing, the TRBD1 call by TCRdb cannot be tested. CDR3 length: 14 amino acids. The CDR3 protein is CASSLGGAGVEAFF.

The chain employs TRBV24-1 and TRBJ2-2. The CDR3 is 12 residues long. Germline CDR1 and CDR2: KGHDR and SFDVKD. CDR3 protein: CATRASTGELFF.

The chain couples TRBV3-1 to TRBJ2-1; the D gene TCRdb calls, TRBD2, cannot be checked with no DNA. This CDR3 has 16 amino acids. The germline V gene encodes CDR1 LGHDT and CDR2 YNNKEL (reference sequence). CDR3 sequence: CASSRLAGVVMDEQFF.

The rearrangement links TRBV13 to TRBJ2-2; the D call of TRBD2 rests on TCRdb alone, since no DNA is present to check it. Germline V gene sequence: CDR1 PRHDT, CDR2 FYEKMQ (reference sequence). This CDR3 comprises 16 residues. CDR3 protein: CASIHRGLAGSGELFF. The full variable domain, its missing parts supplied by reference TRBV13 and TRBJ2-2, is AAGVIQSPRHLIKEKRETATLKCYPIPRHDTVYWYQQGPGQDPQFLISFYEKMQSDKGSIPDRFSAQQFSDYHSELNMSSLELGDSALYFCASIHRGLAGSGELFFGEGSRLTVL.

The chain uses TRBV12-3 or TRBV12-4 and TRBJ2-7; the TCRdb D gene call, TRBD1, has no DNA to confirm it. CDR3 length: 14 residues. The CDR3 is CASRVLAGASEQYF.

The genes are TRBV7-6 and TRBJ1-1. CDR3 length: 12 residues. CDR1 and CDR2 (germline): SGHVS, FNYEAQ. This CDR3 is CASTNPPGEAFF.

The chain links TRBV28 to TRBJ2-3. The CDR3 has 13 amino acids. The germline gives CDR1 MDHEN, CDR2 SYDVKM. This CDR3 is CASSYPGSHTQYF.

This sequence joins TRBV28 and TRBJ2-1. The CDR3 runs to 14 residues. CDR1 is MDHEN and CDR2 is SYDVKM in the germline V gene. The CDR3: CASSLRPNYNEQFF.

The genes are TRBV6-5 and TRBJ2-1; TCRdb names TRBD1, which stays unverified in the absence of DNA. This CDR3 has 12 amino acids. Per germline, CDR1 MNHEY and CDR2 SVGAGI. The CDR3 reads CASSTDRRRQFF.

The chain employs TRBV7-8 and TRBJ2-1; TCRdb's D call of TRBD1 is untestable without DNA. This CDR3 is 14 amino acids long. Germline V lookup: CDR1 SGHVS, CDR2 FQNEAQ. CDR3 loop: CASEGDRGINEQFF.

V and J are TRBV7-2 and TRBJ1-1; TCRdb selects TRBD1, and the lack of DNA leaves this call unchecked. The germline V gene encodes CDR1 SGHTA and CDR2 FQGNSA. The CDR3 runs to 16 residues. This CDR3 is CASSIAGTGVNTEAFF.

V is TRBV4-3 and J is TRBJ2-1; the TCRdb call, TRBD2, lacks DNA for checking. Per germline, CDR1 LGHNA and CDR2 YSLEER. The CDR3 runs 15 residues. CDR3 amino acids: CASSQDWRGYNEQFF.

The rearrangement joins TRBV28 to TRBJ2-1; with no DNA, the TCRdb D assignment of TRBD2 cannot be verified. The CDR3 contains 16 residues. Germline V CDR1 and CDR2: MDHEN, SYDVKM. CDR3 in amino acids: CASSPAGLAGADEQFF. The full variable domain, rest sourced from reference TRBV28 and TRBJ2-1, is DVKVTQSSRYLVKRTGEKVFLECVQDMDHENMFWYRQDPGLGLRLIYFSYDVKMKEKGDIPEGYSVSREKKERFSLILESASTNQTSMYLCASSPAGLAGADEQFFGPGTRLTVL.

V gene TRBV20-1 combines with J gene TRBJ2-7; TCRdb selects TRBD2, and the lack of DNA leaves this call unchecked. In germline, CDR1 is DFQATT, CDR2 SNEGSKA (reference sequence). The CDR3 consists of 14 residues. CDR3 in amino acids: CSAIGLAGSYEQYF.